Listed here are 15 T cell receptor beta chains from one sample, sequenced in a study of OX40 agonist ivuxolimab in advanced cancers. Sequencing was performed with immunoSEQ multiplex PCR; in TCRdb, only in-frame clones are kept and a portion is missing. Among tens of thousands of clones listed, around nine tenths were seen once. This specimen consisted of CD4+ or CD8+ T cells sorted from blood, obtained in a trial of the OX40 agonist ivuxolimab. These receptors all come from an adult with an advanced solid tumor such as melanoma, head and neck, liver or kidney cancer.

The rearrangement uses TRBV4-1 and TRBJ1-5, with unresolved D. The V gene's germline CDR1 is MGHRA and CDR2 YSYEKL. Trimming left V 1 base short and J 7 bases short, with 8 bases between. This CDR3 has 13 residues. CDR3 sequence: CASSQVVSQPQHF. DNA of the CDR3: TGCGCCAGCAGCCAAGTGGTTTCCCAGCCCCAGCATTTT.

The CDR3 bases are TGTGCCAGCAGCTTACTAGGGGGAACCGAAGAGACCCAGTACTTC. This sequence encodes CASSLLGGTEETQYF. The chain recombines TRBV7-9 with TRBJ2-5, with a weak D call TRBD1 (6 bases). This CDR3 spans 15 amino acids. Trimming took 2 bases from V and 3 from J, leaving 13 bases between them. Germline V CDR1 and CDR2: SEHNR, FQNEAQ (reference sequence). The full variable domain, rest sourced from reference TRBV7-9 and TRBJ2-5, is DTGVSQNPRHKITKRGQNVTFRCDPISEHNRLYWYRQTLGQGPEFLTYFQNEAQLEKSRLLSDRFSAERPKGSFSTLEIQRTEQGDSAMYLCASSLLGGTEETQYFGPGTRLLVL.

The V and J genes are TRBV4-1 and TRBJ2-1; D not resolved. The CDR3 consists of 15 residues. Germline lookup yields CDR1 MGHRA and CDR2 YSYEKL. The V end was cut by 2 bases, the J end by 5 bases, with 13 bases between. CDR3 DNA sequence: TGCGCCAGCAGCCAATTGAACGCGGCTAACAATGAGCAGTTCTTC. Protein sequence: CASSQLNAANNEQFF.

This chain uses TRBV5-6 with TRBJ2-1; 9 bases are a match to TRBD1. The CDR3 consists of 14 residues. After removal of 2 bases from V and 9 bases from J, the junction contained 6 bases not matched to a gene. Per germline, CDR1 SGHDT and CDR2 YYEEEE. CDR3 sequence: CASSLGGTGSEQFF. In DNA form, the CDR3 reads TGTGCCAGCAGCTTAGGGGGGACAGGGAGTGAGCAGTTCTTC.

The chain carries TRBV5-6 and TRBJ1-6; D unclear. The germline gives CDR1 SGHDT, CDR2 YYEEEE. This CDR3 comprises 15 residues. Deletions cut 0 bases from V and 7 bases from J, with 11 bases between. This CDR3 reads CASSLEGLGNSPLHF. For the CDR3, the DNA is TGTGCCAGCAGCTTGGAAGGTTTGGGAAATTCACCCCTCCACTTT.

The gene calls are TRBV5-3 and TRBJ2-7; 10 positions match TRBD2. TRBV5-3 carries the ORF label, with uncertain function. The CDR3 consists of 13 residues. V was pared by 7 bases and J by 4 bases, with 5 bases of the junction left unmatched. In DNA form, the CDR3 reads TGTGCCAGATATCCTAGCGGGGGTTACGAGCAGTACTTC. This encodes CARYPSGGYEQYF.

This sequence joins TRBV5-1 and TRBJ1-2; a possible D gene is TRBD1 (5 bases). Trimming pared 4 bases from V and 5 bases from J, leaving 12 bases between. The CDR3 has 13 amino acids. In germline, CDR1 is SGHRS, CDR2 YFSETQ. The CDR3 nucleotides read TGCGCCAGCAGCGGGGAGGCAGGGTATGGCTACACCTTC. The encoded protein is CASSGEAGYGYTF.

V and J are TRBV27 and TRBJ2-7; no clear D gene. The ends were cut back, 0 bases at V and 2 bases at J, with 8 bases in the middle. Germline V CDR1 and CDR2: MNHEY, SMNVEV (reference sequence). The CDR3 runs to 14 residues. The CDR3 nucleotides read TGTGCCAGCAGTTTATCAGAACAGACCTACGAGCAGTACTTC. Encoded protein: CASSLSEQTYEQYF.

This sequence joins TRBV29-1 and TRBJ2-5, with D unresolved. Trimming pared 6 bases from V and 10 bases from J, leaving 24 bases between. Germline CDR1 reads SQVTM; CDR2 reads ANQGSEA. The CDR3 runs to 14 residues. The CDR3 loop is CSVLKSSGNEDQYF. DNA of the CDR3: TGCAGCGTCCTAAAATCCTCGGGTAACGAGGACCAGTACTTC.

This chain links TRBV11-2 with TRBJ2-3, with 12 bases fitting TRBD2. Unmatched junction bases numbered 8, after V lost 6 bases and J lost 4 bases. The CDR3 runs to 16 residues. In germline, CDR1 is SGHAT, CDR2 FQNNGV. CDR3 in DNA: TGTGCCAGCAGTTCCGGACTAGCGGGATCCCCAGATACGCAGTATTTT. It is translated as CASSSGLAGSPDTQYF.

This clone was detected only once. The chain recombines TRBV7-9 with TRBJ2-1; 8 nucleotides agree with TRBD1. Germline lookup yields CDR1 SEHNR and CDR2 FQNEAQ (reference sequence). The CDR3 runs to 13 residues. V lost 1 base to trimming and J lost 7 bases; unmatched junction nucleotides: 0. The DNA of the CDR3 is TGTGCCAGCAGCTTAGGGACAGGGAATGAGCAGTTCTTC. This translates into CASSLGTGNEQFF.

This clone was picked up a small number of times. The chain links TRBV5-1 to TRBJ2-7; a weak D match, TRBD2 (6 bases). CDR1 SGHRS and CDR2 YFSETQ come from the germline V gene. V gave up 0 bases and J gave up 1 base, with 8 bases separating them. This CDR3 comprises 14 residues. The CDR3 sequence: CASSLAEGSYEQYF. Here the CDR3 DNA reads TGCGCCAGCAGCTTGGCGGAGGGGTCCTACGAGCAGTACTTC.

The chain carries TRBV30 and TRBJ2-3; D possibly corresponds to TRBD2 (5 bases). The CDR3 contains 13 residues. Germline V gives CDR1 GTSNPN, CDR2 SVGIG (reference sequence). The CDR3 here is CASAGDSTDTQYF. The CDR3 DNA sequence: TGTGCATCCGCCGGGGATAGCACAGATACGCAGTATTTT.

The chain joins TRBV27 to TRBJ2-7; D ambiguous. V lost 4 bases, J lost 6 bases, and 10 bases lay in between. Germline V CDR1 and CDR2: MNHEY, SMNVEV (reference sequence). The length of the CDR3 is 12 residues. As DNA, the CDR3 is TGTGCCAGCAGTTCCGAGCCAGGCGAGCAGTACTTC. Its protein is CASSSEPGEQYF.

The J gene is TRBJ2-7, the V gene TRBV11-2; D is perhaps TRBD1 or TRBD2 (5 bases each). Looked up from germline, CDR1 is SGHAT and CDR2 is FQNNGV. Trimming removed 2 bases from V and 4 bases from J, with 27 bases in between. CDR3 length: 19 amino acids. This chain's CDR3 is CASSLLNSVLGVDPYEQYF. The CDR3 coding sequence is TGTGCCAGCAGCTTACTAAACTCGGTGTTGGGGGTCGATCCATACGAGCAGTACTTC.